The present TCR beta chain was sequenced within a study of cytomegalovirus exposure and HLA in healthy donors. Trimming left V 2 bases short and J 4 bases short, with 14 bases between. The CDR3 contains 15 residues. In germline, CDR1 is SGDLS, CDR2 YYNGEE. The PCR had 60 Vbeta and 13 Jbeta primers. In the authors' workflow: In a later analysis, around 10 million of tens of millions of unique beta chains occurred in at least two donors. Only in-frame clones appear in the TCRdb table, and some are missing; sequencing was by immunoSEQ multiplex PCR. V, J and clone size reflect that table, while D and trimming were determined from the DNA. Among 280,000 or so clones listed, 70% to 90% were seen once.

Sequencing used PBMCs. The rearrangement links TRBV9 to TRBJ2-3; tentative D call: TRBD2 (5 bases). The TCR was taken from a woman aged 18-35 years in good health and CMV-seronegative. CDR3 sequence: CASSVGVLNPDTQYF. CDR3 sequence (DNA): TGTGCCAGCAGCGTCGGGGTCCTTAACCCAGATACGCAGTATTTT.